This T cell receptor (beta chain) was profiled in a study of cytomegalovirus exposure and HLA in healthy donors. Study-level background: A data release that came early held some 84 million unique TCRs from HLA-typed donors. General observations from the study: Some TCR beta chains (approximately 180 of them) were listed as cytomegalovirus-associated.

Germline V gene data show CDR1 as SGHTA and CDR2 as FQGNSA. The CDR3 has 12 residues. V was clipped by 5 bases and J by 9 bases, with 13 bases between them. 60 Vbeta and 13 Jbeta primers were used in PCR. Some clones are missing from TCRdb's copy, which holds only in-frame ones; the method was immunoSEQ multiplex PCR. The data contain roughly 250,000 clones, almost 85% of them singletons. A word on this clone: Its target is unknown.

The genes are TRBV7-2 and TRBJ2-5; D is ambiguous. Source material: PBMCs. The sequence derives from a woman in her 40s in good health and CMV-seropositive. The CDR3 protein is CASSPQVRAQYF. The CDR3 region has the DNA TGTGCCAGCAGCCCCCAAGTTCGGGCCCAGTACTTC. The whole variable domain, remainder taken from reference TRBV7-2 and TRBJ2-5, is GAGVSQSPSNKVTEKGKDVELRCDPISGHTALYWYRQSLGQGLEFLIYFQGNSAPDKSGLPSDRFSAERTGGSVSTLTIQRTQQEDSAVYLCASSPQVRAQYFGPGTRLLVL.